This T cell receptor beta chain was observed in a study of beta chain features in type 1 diabetes. Turning to the study itself: Sorted cells numbering approximately 110,000,000 were examined across all samples.

The study, taken as a whole, reports: TCRB CDR3s from Type 1 diabetes patients were moderately but significantly shorter in all four CD4+ subsets.

Only a few counts were recorded for this clone. Its antigen is as yet unknown. Expressed TCRB transcripts were sequenced after all isolated RNA was converted to cDNA. The protocol was immunoSEQ multiplex PCR, while the TCRdb copy is restricted to in-frame clones and leaves out a portion. The repertoire holds roughly 340,000 clones, with over 9.5% as singletons. A CD45RO/CCR7/CD25/CD127/CD95/CD27 panel sorted naive, central memory, regulatory and stem cell-like memory CD4+ cells. Purities in excess of 95% were seen in all sorted populations. Per the germline V gene, CDR1 is SGHTA and CDR2 is FQGNSA. There are 14 residues in the CDR3. The V end was cut by 1 base, the J end by 6 bases, with 10 bases between.

The chain couples TRBV7-2 to TRBJ2-1; tentative D call: TRBD2 (5 bases). The TCR originated in a woman between 18 and 29 years old with type 1 diabetes. Specimen: naive CD4+ T cells from blood. This CDR3 is CASSLGTSFNEQFF. In DNA form, the CDR3 reads TGTGCCAGCAGCTTAGGTACTAGTTTCAATGAGCAGTTCTTC. Using reference TRBV7-2 and TRBJ2-1 for the parts outside the CDR3, the full variable domain is GAGVSQSPSNKVTEKGKDVELRCDPISGHTALYWYRQSLGQGLEFLIYFQGNSAPDKSGLPSDRFSAERTGGSVSTLTIQRTQQEDSAVYLCASSLGTSFNEQFFGPGTRLTVL.